The 21 T cell receptor beta chains presented below share a single source sample, sequenced in a study of metastatic and nonmetastatic thyroid tumors. TCRdb re-called the PCR reads via MiXCR. This sample has fewer than 40,000 clones, with around 25% found just once. Every patient was untreated before thyroid surgery. Sample: blood. The source is a female donor with papillary thyroid cancer or a benign thyroid nodule (not recorded which). Some clones in this sample may be carry-over from other donors' samples.

V and J are TRBV11-3 and TRBJ1-6; D uncertain. Germline V gene sequence: CDR1 SGHNT, CDR2 YENEEA. The CDR3 has 13 residues. V was cut by 0 bases and J by 7 bases, with 4 bases left in between. The CDR3: CASSLDSNSPLHF. CDR3 bases: TGTGCCAGCAGCTTAGACAGCAATTCACCCCTCCACTTT.

The rearrangement links TRBV30 to TRBJ2-2, with a weak D call TRBD2 (5 bases). V gave up 2 bases and J gave up 7 bases, with 26 bases separating them. The CDR3 consists of 18 residues. The V gene's germline CDR1 is GTSNPN and CDR2 SVGIG (reference sequence). In nucleotides, the CDR3 is TGTGCCTGGAGTCGAACCTTTTCATCTAGAGGGAAGAACGGGGAGCTGTTTTTT. It is translated as CAWSRTFSSRGKNGELFF.

This clone was observed many times. This may stem from a read error, because a much larger clone lies one nucleotide away. Without the conserved terminal phenylalanine or tryptophan, this CDR3 likely stems from a read error. Other DNA sequences within the sample encode an identical CDR3. V is TRBV27 and J is TRBJ1-1; possibly TRBD1 for D (5 bases). Germline CDR1 and CDR2: MNHEY and SMNVEV (reference sequence). The ends were cut back, 4 bases at V and 1 base at J, with 10 bases in the middle. The CDR3 is 14 residues long. CDR3 DNA: TGTGCCAGCAGTTACCAGGGTTCGAACACTGAAGCTTTCCTT. Its translation is CASSYQGSNTEAFL.

This clone was seen many times. The V gene is TRBV7-9, the J gene TRBJ1-2; no definite D call. The V end was cut by 5 bases, the J end by 4 bases, with 11 bases between. CDR1 SEHNR and CDR2 FQNEAQ come from the germline V gene (reference sequence). CDR3 length: 13 residues. The CDR3 DNA follows: TGTGCCAGCAGCCCCGAGGGAGGCTATGGCTACACCTTC. It is translated as CASSPEGGYGYTF.

This clone was found many times. The rearrangement links TRBV2 to TRBJ1-5; D is perhaps TRBD1 (5 bases). The V gene lost 6 bases and the J gene lost 0 bases, with 12 bases spanning the gap. This CDR3 region has 15 residues. The germline gives CDR1 SNHLY, CDR2 FYNNEI. The CDR3 protein is CASRSQGYSNQPQHF. For the CDR3, the DNA is TGTGCCAGCAGAAGTCAGGGATATAGCAATCAGCCCCAGCATTTT.

Turning to this clone: A junction end diverges from the germline sequence, so it may reflect a read error. The chain joins TRBV10-2 to TRBJ2-7, with TRBD1 matching over 10 bases. CDR3 length equals 17 residues. Per germline, CDR1 WSHSY and CDR2 SAAADI. The DNA of the CDR3 is TGCGCCATCAGTGTTATGGGGGACAGGGGCCACTCCTACGACCAGTACTTC. Its translation is CAISVMGDRGHSYDQYF.

This clone has at least ten counts. The rearrangement joins TRBV6-2 or TRBV6-3 to TRBJ1-5; 7 bases line up with TRBD1. This CDR3 is 17 amino acids long. The junction had 10 bases not matched to a gene; V was cut back by 5 bases and J by 0 bases. Germline assignment: CDR1 MNHEY and CDR2 SVGEGT. The CDR3: CASSPGQPPYSNQPQHF. The DNA for the CDR3 is TGTGCCAGCAGTCCGGGACAGCCCCCTTATAGCAATCAGCCCCAGCATTTT.

On this clone itself: One end of the junction does not line up with germline, which may come from a read error. The chain uses TRBV6-1 and TRBJ1-5; D gene unclear. There are 12 residues in the CDR3. Germline V gene lookup returns CDR1 MNHNS and CDR2 SASEGT. CDR3 bases: TGTGCCAGCAGGGTGAAAACACAGCCCCAGAATTTT. The encoded protein is CASRVKTQPQNF.

This clone was detected a few times. This CDR3 is CSATLVDEQFF. The DNA for the CDR3 is TGCAGTGCTACACTAGTTGATGAGCAGTTCTTC. V gene TRBV20-1 combines with J gene TRBJ2-1; D might be TRBD2 (5 bases). CDR3 size: 11 residues. Germline V CDR1 and CDR2: DFQATT, SNEGSKA (reference sequence). V shed 4 bases and J shed 8 bases, with 9 bases lying between them.

J is TRBJ1-6 and V is TRBV6-1, with D uncertain. This CDR3 region has 14 residues. V lost 3 bases and J 3 bases, leaving 6 bases between the germline ends. Germline loops: CDR1 MNHNS, CDR2 SASEGT. The CDR3 here is CASSDLGYNSPLHF. The DNA of the CDR3 is TGTGCCAGCAGTGATTTGGGCTATAATTCACCCCTCCACTTT.

This clone was counted many times. The V call is TRBV19, the J call TRBJ2-7; 9 positions match TRBD1. CDR1 LNHDA and CDR2 SQIVND come from the germline V gene (reference sequence). J was trimmed by 2 bases and V by 11 bases; bases with no gene match: 16. The length of the CDR3 is 16 residues. In DNA, the CDR3 is TGTGCCTCTGGGACAGGGCTCTTTGGGGGAGCCTACGAGCAGTACTTC. Its translation is CASGTGLFGGAYEQYF.

This clone has a count of ten or more. This chain joins TRBV9 and TRBJ1-6, with TRBD1 matching 7 bases. There are 13 residues in the CDR3. Germline V gene sequence: CDR1 SGDLS, CDR2 YYNGEE. The V gene end was trimmed by 4 bases and the J gene end by 12 bases; junction bases not matched to a gene: 7. CDR3 protein: CASSPRQGRPLHF. CDR3 bases: TGTGCCAGCAGCCCCCGACAGGGACGACCCCTCCACTTT.

This clone was seen at least ten times. The rearrangement joins TRBV20-1 to TRBJ2-4; 7 bases match TRBD1. V was clipped by 0 bases and J by 0 bases; unmatched bases: 2. Germline CDR1 is DFQATT and CDR2 is SNEGSKA (reference sequence). The CDR3 has 15 amino acids. The CDR3: CSARDSGGAKNIQYF. The CDR3 DNA is TGCAGTGCTAGAGATTCAGGGGGAGCCAAAAACATTCAGTACTTC.

J is TRBJ2-5 and V is TRBV18, with a weak D call TRBD2 (7 bases). The CDR3 is 15 amino acids. V was trimmed by 1 base and J by 1 base, leaving 10 bases between them. Per germline, CDR1 KGHSH and CDR2 LQKENI. CDR3 residues: CASSPQGGAQETQYF. The CDR3 bases are TGTGCCAGCTCACCACAGGGGGGGGCCCAAGAGACCCAGTACTTC.

This clone was counted a few times. This clone may be a read error of a much larger clone one base away. The chain links TRBV6-1 to TRBJ1-3; D gene uncertain. The CDR3 spans 13 residues. Germline lookup yields CDR1 MNHNS and CDR2 SASEGT. CDR3 amino acids: CASIYSSGNAIYF. CDR3 DNA sequence: TGTGCCAGCATTTATTCCTCTGGAAACGCCATATATTTT.

This clone has a count of ten or more. A much larger clone lies a single base off, so this may be a read error. This sequence joins TRBV28 and TRBJ1-3, with no clear D. V lost 6 bases to trimming and J lost 2 bases, with 11 bases between them. There are 14 residues in the CDR3. Germline CDR1 MDHEN, CDR2 SYDVKM. The CDR3 loop reads CASRKHNPGNTIYF. The DNA of the CDR3 is TGTGCCAGCAGGAAGCATAACCCTGGAAACACCATATATTTT.

This clone was observed a handful of times. The chain has TRBV15 and TRBJ2-2; no firm D call. The CDR3 has 14 amino acids. Germline CDR1 reads LNHNV; CDR2 reads YYDKDF (reference sequence). With 4 bases removed from V and 1 base from J, the gap between germline ends came to 7 bases. The CDR3 DNA reads as TGTGCCACCAGCAAAAACAGGAACACCGGGGAGCTGTTTTTT. It is translated as CATSKNRNTGELFF.

This clone came up many times. V usage is TRBV3-1 and J usage is TRBJ1-1; TRBD1 might be the D (5 bases). V was clipped by 0 bases and J by 4 bases, with 12 bases between them. CDR1 is LGHDT and CDR2 is YNNKEL in the germline V gene (reference sequence). This CDR3 has 15 residues. CDR3 protein: CASSQDLGGGTEAFF. The CDR3 DNA follows: TGTGCCAGCAGCCAAGATCTTGGCGGGGGCACTGAAGCTTTCTTT.

This clone was seen at least ten times. This chain links TRBV5-1 with TRBJ1-4, with a tentative D call TRBD1 (5 bases). Per the germline V gene, CDR1 is SGHRS and CDR2 is YFSETQ. Trimming pared 1 base from V and 7 bases from J, leaving 14 bases between. This CDR3 comprises 15 residues. The CDR3 protein is CASSLLGERSEKLFF. The CDR3 region has the DNA TGCGCCAGCAGCTTGCTAGGGGAGAGAAGTGAAAAACTGTTTTTT.

This clone has a count of ten or more. The chain uses TRBV29-1 and TRBJ2-1; the match to TRBD2 covers 7 bases. J was trimmed by 3 bases and V by 7 bases; bases with no gene match: 12. Germline V gene lookup returns CDR1 SQVTM and CDR2 ANQGSEA. There are 15 residues in the CDR3. The CDR3: CSAPIGLADYNEQFF. The CDR3 region has the DNA TGCAGCGCCCCCATCGGGCTAGCGGACTACAATGAGCAGTTCTTC.

This clone was recorded many times. Here the CDR3 reads CSARAGQVVWNEQFF. In nucleotides, the CDR3 is TGCAGTGCTAGAGCGGGACAGGTAGTCTGGAATGAGCAGTTCTTC. This sequence joins TRBV20-1 and TRBJ2-1, with 8 bases lining up with TRBD1. Germline CDR1 reads DFQATT; CDR2 reads SNEGSKA (reference sequence). This CDR3 contains 15 residues. V shed 1 base and J 7 bases; nucleotides not matched to a gene: 9.